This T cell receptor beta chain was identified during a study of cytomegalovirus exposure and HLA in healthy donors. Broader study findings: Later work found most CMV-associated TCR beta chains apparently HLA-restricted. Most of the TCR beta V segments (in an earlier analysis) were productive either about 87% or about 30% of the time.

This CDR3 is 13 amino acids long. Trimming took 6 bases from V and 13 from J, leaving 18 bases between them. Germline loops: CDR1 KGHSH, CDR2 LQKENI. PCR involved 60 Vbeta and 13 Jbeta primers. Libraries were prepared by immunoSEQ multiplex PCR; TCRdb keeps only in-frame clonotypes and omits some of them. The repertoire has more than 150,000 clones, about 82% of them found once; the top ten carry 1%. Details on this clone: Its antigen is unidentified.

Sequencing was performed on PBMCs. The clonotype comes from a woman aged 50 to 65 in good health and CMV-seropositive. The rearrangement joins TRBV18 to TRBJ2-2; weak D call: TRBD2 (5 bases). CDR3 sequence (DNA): TGTGCCAGCTCCCAAGACGCGGACTCCAGGCTGTTTTTT. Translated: CASSQDADSRLFF.